A selection of T cell receptor beta chains follows, all from one sample in a study of T-cell reconstitution after alpha-beta-depleted transplantation in children. TCRdb used MiXCR to reprocess the PCR reads, holding one entry per CDR3 protein. The data hold about 130,000 distinct CDR3 sequences, with about a tenth observed a single time. The sample here was PBMCs, mostly from graft donor cells, taken 180 days after TCRalphabeta/CD19-depleted stem cell transplant. Every receptor here comes from a girl less than two years old who had a stem cell transplant for combined immunodeficiency, so the T cells may come from the graft donor. Each CDR3 is given with its conserved first and last residue. A D gene is named only where the DNA matches it firmly.

d_gene | j_gene | v_gene | CDR3aa
TRBD2 | TRBJ2-5 | TRBV5-4 | CASSLPGSGGETQYF
. | TRBJ1-1 | TRBV28 | CASSLKGWTEAFF
TRBD1 | TRBJ2-1 | TRBV12-3/TRBV12-4 | CASSPTGTGVNGEQFF
. | TRBJ2-7 | TRBV7-8 | CASSLLDEQYF
. | TRBJ1-5 | TRBV4-3 | CASSLQTESSNQPQHF
TRBD1 | TRBJ2-1 | TRBV12-3/TRBV12-4 | CASSRSETGGRSEQFF
TRBD2 | TRBJ2-1 | TRBV7-2 | CASSWGTSGTLEQFF
. | TRBJ2-5 | TRBV20-1 | CSARVQGLETQYF
TRBD2 | TRBJ2-7 | TRBV12-3/TRBV12-4 | CASSSGTSGSNEQYF
. | TRBJ2-7 | TRBV3-1 | CASSQTQGTYEQYF
TRBD1 | TRBJ1-2 | TRBV6-5 | CASSYGDSLGYTF
TRBD2 | TRBJ2-1 | TRBV10-2 | CASRTPGLAGENYNEQFF
. | TRBJ2-7 | TRBV25-1 | CASSDPIGYGQYF
TRBD1 | TRBJ2-7 | TRBV20-1 | CSAIPGQGYLDEQYF